This T cell receptor beta chain was identified during a study of blood T cell repertoires in COVID-19 (dated by TCRdb to about 2020). For the wider study: Collaborator samples came from the United States, Italy and Spain and covered acute and convalescent phases of COVID-19. The repertoires were released in a freely available public database intended as a resource for research on the immune response to SARS-CoV-2. Subjects who had been exposed to COVID-19, were actively infected with it, or had recovered from it provided the deeply sampled blood TCRbeta repertoires that made up the dataset. Where available, HLA class I and class II types were obtained from metadata supplied by the sample provider rather than from assay-based typing. Sample metadata almost always included a de-identified subject ID, COVID-19 status, age in years and sex. The prospective study material was composed of cDNA or gDNA derived from T cells, B-cell-depleted T cells, or PBMCs. The samples were drawn from the first 160 participants of the ongoing ImmuneRACE study and from some 1,300 subjects provided by 6 global collaborators. Results and caveats for the whole study, not just this receptor: The amount of clinical and demographic metadata varied by source and participant and was provided uncurated.

As to this clone: Which antigen it targets is not known. No clone much larger than this one lies a single base away; base qualities are absent.

Whole blood was collected in K2EDTA tubes by collaborating institutions according to the institutions' own protocols. For TCRbeta analysis, collaborator samples were shipped as frozen whole blood, as isolated PBMCs, or as DNA extracted from either sample type. The immunoSEQ Assay, a bias-controlled multiplex PCR, was used to amplify TCRbeta CDR3 regions from genomic DNA. The paper's processing steps were these. Within the assay, amplification of reference gene primers was used to estimate how many nucleated cells each sample contained. To quantify the absolute abundance of each unique TCRbeta CDR3 rearrangement, sequence reads were collapsed and filtered. Productive Simpson clonality was computed per sample as the square root of Simpson's diversity index over productive rearrangements. TCRdb re-hosts the immuneACCESS table, in-frame sequences only. Its copies lack some clones; in the studies checked, an unresolved V gene accounts for under half of them, and the cause for the rest is not known. D and trimming come from the DNA, and the V and J calls and clone size come from that table. The sample yields around 500,000 clones; 80% to 90% were counted once. The ten biggest clones cover under 4% of the sample.

Deletion took 7 bases off V and 4 bases off J, with a span of 16 bases between the germline ends. Sequences MNHEY (CDR1) and SVGAGI (CDR2) are obtained from the germline V gene. The CDR3 has 14 amino acids, counting the end cysteine and phenylalanine. The sequence is cut down to CDR3 DNA, 42 bases in frame from base 1. The rearranged chain carries TRBV6-5 and TRBJ1-2, and possibly TRBD1, on 5 matching bases. This TCR was recovered from a human donor in a cohort sampled during active COVID-19. Sequencing used peripheral blood. For the CDR3, the sequence is CASTQQEFIYGYTF. The nucleotide sequence reads TGTGCCAGCACCCAACAGGAATTTATCTATGGCTACACCTTC.